The 19 T cell receptor beta chains presented below share a single source sample, sequenced in a study of untreated major depressive disorder. Sequenced by immunoSEQ multiplex PCR; TCRdb stores in-frame clones only, minus some. The table includes 20,000 to 25,000 clones, about nine tenths detected once. The specimen was CD4+ T cells from PBMCs. The origin of the receptors is a middle-aged woman in good health.

This chain links TRBV18 with TRBJ2-2; TRBD2 matches at 9 bases. Germline V gene sequence: CDR1 KGHSH, CDR2 LQKENI. With 1 base clipped from V and 0 bases from J, the junction kept 3 bases outside the gene matches. This CDR3 is 17 amino acids long. The CDR3 loop is CASSPLLAGPNTGELFF. CDR3 nucleotides: TGTGCCAGCTCACCACTACTAGCGGGTCCGAACACCGGGGAGCTGTTTTTT. Drawing the rest from reference TRBV18 and TRBJ2-2, the complete variable domain is NAGVMQNPRHLVRRRGQEARLRCSPMKGHSHVYWYRQLPEEGLKFMVYLQKENIIDESGMPKERFSAEFPKEGPSILRIQQVVRGDSAAYFCASSPLLAGPNTGELFFGEGSRLTVL.

This chain uses TRBV5-1 with TRBJ2-5, with 9 bases lining up with TRBD1. The CDR3 has 15 residues. J lost 2 bases, V lost 1 base, and 3 bases had no gene match. Germline lookup yields CDR1 SGHRS and CDR2 YFSETQ. CDR3: CASSLTGGAQETQYF. The CDR3 DNA reads as TGCGCCAGCAGCTTGACAGGGGGCGCGCAAGAGACCCAGTACTTC.

This rearrangement joins TRBV28 to TRBJ2-3; no definite D call. V shed 3 bases and J shed 5 bases, with 9 bases lying between them. The CDR3 is 13 residues long. Germline lookup yields CDR1 MDHEN and CDR2 SYDVKM. The CDR3, as DNA: TGTGCCAGCAGTTTTCCCGCTCAAGATACGCAGTATTTT. Translated: CASSFPAQDTQYF.

The chain recombines TRBV27 with TRBJ1-1; 8 bases agree with TRBD1. The CDR3 loop spans 16 amino acids. Germline trimming cut 3 bases from V and 4 bases from J; bases unmatched to any gene: 10. Germline assignment: CDR1 MNHEY and CDR2 SMNVEV (reference sequence). This chain's CDR3 is CASSFVVRTGTTEAFF. The DNA of the CDR3 is TGTGCCAGCAGTTTCGTCGTGAGGACAGGGACCACTGAAGCTTTCTTT.

The chain couples TRBV7-8 to TRBJ2-7; 7 positions match TRBD1. The germline V gene has CDR1 SGHVS and CDR2 FQNEAQ. The CDR3 covers 15 residues. The V and J ends lost 6 bases and 3 bases, in that order; junction bases with no gene match: 11. The CDR3 nucleotides are TGTGCCAGCAGACTCAGGACAGGATCGTACTACGAGCAGTACTTC. This codes for CASRLRTGSYYEQYF.

The chain has TRBV4-1 and TRBJ1-2, with D unresolved. The CDR3 has 14 amino acids. Deletions cut 2 bases from V and 2 bases from J, with 9 bases between. The V gene's germline CDR1 is MGHRA and CDR2 YSYEKL. CDR3 residues: CASSQPFTNYGYTF. The CDR3 region has the DNA TGCGCCAGCAGCCAACCCTTTACCAACTATGGCTACACCTTC.

The chain employs TRBV4-1 and TRBJ2-1; TRBD2 agrees at 8 bases. The CDR3 has 16 amino acids. Germline trimming cut 0 bases from V and 4 bases from J; bases unmatched to any gene: 5. Germline CDR1 MGHRA, CDR2 YSYEKL. The DNA of the CDR3 is TGCGCCAGCAGCCAAGATACTAGCGGATTATACAATGAGCAGTTCTTC. This translates into CASSQDTSGLYNEQFF.

The chain couples TRBV30 to TRBJ1-4, with TRBD1 matching 9 bases. V lost 5 bases, J lost 7 bases, and 8 bases stayed unmatched. Germline assignment: CDR1 GTSNPN and CDR2 SVGIG (reference sequence). There are 14 residues in the CDR3. CDR3 residues: CAWGQGMMGEKLFF. CDR3 sequence (DNA): TGTGCCTGGGGACAGGGGATGATGGGTGAAAAACTGTTTTTT. Complete variable domain (other parts from reference TRBV30 and TRBJ1-4): SQTIHQWPATLVQPVGSPLSLECTVEGTSNPNLYWYRQAAGRGLQLLFYSVGIGQISSEVPQNLSASRPQDRQFILSSKKLLLSDSGFYLCAWGQGMMGEKLFFGSGTQLSVL.

This chain links TRBV4-1 with TRBJ1-4, with a tentative D call TRBD1 (5 bases). Germline V gene sequence: CDR1 MGHRA, CDR2 YSYEKL. Trimming shortened V by 0 bases and J by 0 bases, and 8 bases separated the two germline ends. The CDR3 spans 16 residues. The CDR3 spells CASSQDGAATNEKLFF. Here the CDR3 DNA reads TGCGCCAGCAGCCAAGATGGGGCGGCAACTAATGAAAAACTGTTTTTT.

The CDR3 is CASSPRRGQDYGYTF. In nucleotides, the CDR3 is TGTGCCAGCAGCCCCAGACGGGGACAGGACTATGGCTACACCTTC. The chain uses TRBV7-9 and TRBJ1-2; 8 bases are a match to TRBD1. CDR3 length: 15 residues. The germline V gene encodes CDR1 SEHNR and CDR2 FQNEAQ (reference sequence). Trimming at V came to 5 bases and at J to 3 bases, leaving 8 bases not matched to a gene.

This sequence joins TRBV5-8 and TRBJ2-1; 7 bases are a match to TRBD2. Germline V lookup: CDR1 SGHTS, CDR2 YDEGEE. The CDR3 has 17 amino acids. With V trimmed by 7 bases and J by 0 bases, 13 bases remained unmatched. CDR3 nucleotides: TGTGCCAGCCCAACCGGGGAGGGCCTAAGCTCCTACAATGAGCAGTTCTTC. Protein: CASPTGEGLSSYNEQFF.

The gene calls are TRBV7-9 and TRBJ1-2; perhaps TRBD1 as D (6 bases). Trimming shortened V by 1 base and J by 4 bases, and 7 bases separated the two germline ends. Looked up from germline, CDR1 is SEHNR and CDR2 is FQNEAQ (reference sequence). CDR3 length: 13 residues. The chain's CDR3 is CASSLGTVYGYTF. The CDR3 nucleotides read TGTGCCAGCAGCTTAGGGACAGTCTATGGCTACACCTTC.

The rearrangement links TRBV4-1 to TRBJ2-7; no clear D. Trimming shortened V by 1 base and J by 6 bases, and 13 bases separated the two germline ends. CDR1 is MGHRA, CDR2 YSYEKL, per germline. The length of the CDR3 is 14 residues. The CDR3 DNA reads as TGCGCCAGCAGCCAAGGGCTAGTTGCGCGCGAGCAGTACTTC. Translation gives CASSQGLVAREQYF.

The CDR3 coding sequence is TGTGCCAGCAGTGTGGCAGCCGTTCGGGATGAGCAGTTCTTC. Amino acids: CASSVAAVRDEQFF. J is TRBJ2-1 and V is TRBV6-1; D remains ambiguous. The CDR3 has 14 residues. Germline V gives CDR1 MNHNS, CDR2 SASEGT. Trimming took 4 bases from V and 8 from J, leaving 15 bases between them.

This chain connects TRBV28 to TRBJ2-7, with D perhaps matching TRBD2 (6 bases). The germline CDR1 and CDR2 sequences are MDHEN and SYDVKM. The V gene lost 5 bases and the J gene lost 3 bases, with 14 bases spanning the gap. The CDR3 runs to 14 residues. CDR3: CASSHPAGNYEQYV. CDR3 nucleotides: TGTGCCAGCAGTCACCCGGCGGGGAACTACGAGCAGTACGTC.

The chain uses TRBV6-6 and TRBJ1-3; D is ambiguous. V was clipped by 5 bases and J by 2 bases, with 7 bases between them. The CDR3 totals 13 residues. CDR1 is MNHNY and CDR2 is SVGAGI in the germline V gene (reference sequence). This CDR3 reads CASSGVTGNTIYF. The CDR3 nucleotides read TGTGCCAGCAGTGGGGTTACTGGAAACACCATATATTTT.

The chain couples TRBV5-1 to TRBJ1-4; 7 nucleotides align to TRBD1. This CDR3 comprises 14 residues. V was pared by 7 bases and J by 5 bases, with 8 bases of the junction left unmatched. Germline assignment: CDR1 SGHRS and CDR2 YFSETQ. This CDR3 reads CASRTGEANEKLFF. The DNA of the CDR3 is TGCGCCAGCCGAACAGGGGAGGCAAATGAAAAACTGTTTTTT.

V and J are TRBV5-1 and TRBJ2-3; 9 bases are a match to TRBD1. Germline-derived CDR1 and CDR2 are SGHRS and YFSETQ. This CDR3 region has 16 residues. Germline trimming cut 4 bases from V and 4 bases from J; bases unmatched to any gene: 10. CDR3 residues: CASSRLNRGLADTQYF. CDR3 bases: TGCGCCAGCAGCCGATTAAACAGGGGGCTGGCAGATACGCAGTATTTT. Full variable domain (rest looked up from reference TRBV5-1 and TRBJ2-3): KAGVTQTPRYLIKTRGQQVTLSCSPISGHRSVSWYQQTPGQGLQFLFEYFSETQRNKGNFPGRFSGRQFSNSRSEMNVSTLELGDSALYLCASSRLNRGLADTQYFGPGTRLTVL.

This clone was counted between two and nine times. This rearrangement joins TRBV4-1 to TRBJ1-1, with D unclear. Germline V gene data show CDR1 as MGHRA and CDR2 as YSYEKL. V dropped 2 bases and J dropped 3 bases, with 4 bases sitting between them. This CDR3 is built from 12 residues. The CDR3 protein is CASSQPYTEAFF. CDR3 DNA sequence: TGCGCCAGCAGCCAACCTTACACTGAAGCTTTCTTT.